This paragraph covers one T cell receptor (beta chain) sequence. Its matching antigen is unknown. CDR1 is MNHEY, CDR2 SMNVEV, per germline (reference sequence). Unmatched junction bases numbered 7, after V lost 5 bases and J lost 10 bases. This CDR3 comprises 15 residues. The data were obtained in a study of T cells in localized non-small cell lung cancer. Data came from immunoSEQ multiplex PCR; TCRdb stores just in-frame clones and leaves some out. The sample shows roughly 40,000 clones, around 81% of them seen only once. Study-wide results and limits: Across samples, adjacent lung featured a median around 56 of the top 100 tumor clones. Longer overall survival associated with higher blood T cell density; shorter survival with higher adjacent-lung clonality. Adjacent uninvolved lung had the highest clonality, suggesting focused antigen responses. Sequencing covered just one tumor region, so heterogeneity cannot be ruled out.

The source of this sequence is a male donor at least 60 years old with stage II lung adenocarcinoma. V is TRBV27 and J is TRBJ2-1; 14 bases are shared with TRBD2. The sequenced sample was peripheral blood mononuclear cells, obtained before any cancer treatment. In DNA form, the CDR3 reads TGTGCCAGCAGTCAGGGACTAGCGGGAGTATCCGAGCAGTTCTTC. This gives the protein CASSQGLAGVSEQFF.